Listed below are T cell receptor beta chains from one sample, sequenced in a study of blood T cell repertoires in COVID-19. Clones were read by immunoSEQ multiplex PCR, and TCRdb kept only the in-frame ones, dropping some. In the table there are tens of thousands of clones, roughly 84% of which are singletons. Sample: peripheral blood. The receptors were gathered from a man aged 55 to 70 with COVID-19, enrolled during active disease. The CDR3 runs from the conserved cysteine through the conserved F or W. A D gene is named only where the DNA matches it firmly. Clone size is given for some rows only: seen once, a few or many times, or a class if the clone is expanded.

TRBD2,.,TRBV11-2,TRBJ2-7,CASSHYASGRVGSYEQYF,TGTGCCAGCAGCCATTACGCTAGCGGGAGAGTAGGGTCCTACGAGCAGTACTTC
.,.,TRBV10-3,TRBJ1-4,CAIIPDAGNEKLFF,TGTGCCATCATCCCTGACGCGGGTAATGAAAAACTGTTTTTT
TRBD2,.,TRBV5-4,TRBJ2-5,CASSLASGTKETQYF,TGTGCCAGCAGCTTGGCTAGCGGGACGAAAGAGACCCAGTACTTC
TRBD1,few,TRBV5-1,TRBJ1-6,CASSSSGQGYNSPLHF,TGCGCCAGCAGCTCGTCGGGACAGGGATATAATTCACCCCTCCACTTT
TRBD2,.,TRBV4-2,TRBJ2-5,CASSQDASGRSEYF,TGTGCCAGCAGCCAAGACGCTAGCGGGAGGTCAGAGTACTTC
.,.,TRBV5-1,TRBJ2-2,CASGQGISANTGELFF,TGCGCCAGCGGTCAGGGGATAAGCGCGAACACCGGGGAGCTGTTTTTT
TRBD1,.,TRBV10-2,TRBJ1-5,CASRGQGDQPQHF,TGCGCCAGCAGGGGACAGGGGGATCAGCCCCAGCATTTT
.,.,TRBV5-6,TRBJ2-2,CASSPVAVGSGELFF,TGTGCCAGCAGCCCCGTAGCGGTTGGGTCCGGGGAGCTGTTTTTT
TRBD1,.,TRBV29-1,TRBJ2-3,CSLQGAPDTQYF,TGCAGCCTCCAGGGGGCCCCAGATACGCAGTATTTT
.,.,TRBV27,TRBJ2-2,CASAEGTGELFF,TGTGCCAGTGCGGAGGGCACCGGGGAGCTGTTTTTT
.,.,TRBV20-1,TRBJ1-1,CSAEGGTEAFF,TGCAGTGCCGAGGGAGGCACTGAAGCTTTCTTT
.,.,TRBV5-6,TRBJ1-2,CASSRTDYGYTF,TGTGCCAGCAGCAGAACAGACTATGGCTACACCTTC
TRBD2,.,TRBV19,TRBJ2-1,CAGTSGSTNEQFF,TGTGCCGGAACTAGCGGGAGTACCAATGAGCAGTTCTTC
TRBD2,.,TRBV6-5,TRBJ2-2,CATQNREGAGELFF,TGTGCCACTCAAAACCGGGAGGGGGCCGGGGAGCTGTTTTTT
TRBD1,.,TRBV7-9,TRBJ2-3,CASSLEGAIDTQYF,TGTGCCAGCAGCCTTGAGGGGGCGATAGATACGCAGTATTTT
TRBD1,.,TRBV5-1,TRBJ1-2,CASSLGGQANYGYTF,TGCGCCAGCAGCTTGGGTGGACAGGCTAACTATGGCTACACCTTC
.,.,TRBV30,TRBJ1-3,CAWRRRRDGNTIYF,TGTGCCTGGCGGAGGCGGCGGGATGGAAACACCATATATTTT
.,once,TRBV7-9,TRBJ1-3,CASSLGGNSGNTIYF,TGTGCCAGCAGCTTAGGAGGGAACTCTGGAAACACCATATATTTT
.,.,TRBV30,TRBJ1-5,CAWNPTGGAQAQHF,TGTGCCTGGAACCCAACCGGGGGGGCCCAGGCCCAGCATTTT
TRBD2,once,TRBV6-1,TRBJ2-2,CASSEGRLANTGELFF,TGTGCCAGCAGTGAAGGCCGACTAGCGAATACCGGGGAGCTGTTTTTT
.,.,TRBV2,TRBJ1-1,CASSEIGTDEAFF,TGTGCCAGCAGTGAAATTGGAACAGATGAAGCTTTCTTT
TRBD1,.,TRBV7-6,TRBJ2-7,CASSSRQGAYEQYF,TGTGCCAGCAGCTCCAGACAGGGGGCCTACGAGCAGTACTTC
.,.,TRBV6-1,TRBJ1-3,CASSDKYSGNTIYF,TGTGCCAGCAGTGATAAATATTCCGGAAACACCATATATTTT
TRBD1,.,TRBV5-1,TRBJ1-2,CASSLVDRNYGYTF,TGCGCCAGCAGCTTGGTGGACAGGAACTATGGCTACACCTTC
TRBD1,.,TRBV7-2,TRBJ2-1,CASSLVGQTSNEQFF,TGTGCCAGCAGCTTAGTGGGACAGACGTCGAATGAGCAGTTCTTC
.,few,TRBV9,TRBJ1-3,CASSVLTGHNTIYF,TGTGCCAGCAGCGTTCTAACCGGACACAACACCATATATTTT
.,.,TRBV29-1,TRBJ1-1,CSVGQQWAMNTEAFF,TGCAGCGTCGGACAGCAATGGGCTATGAACACTGAAGCTTTCTTT
TRBD1,once,TRBV6-5,TRBJ1-1,CASTPGQRGTEAFF,TGTGCCAGCACTCCGGGACAGAGAGGTACTGAAGCTTTCTTT
TRBD1,.,TRBV6-5,TRBJ2-1,CASSMTGTGGLEQFF,TGTGCCAGCAGCATGACCGGGACAGGGGGCCTTGAGCAGTTCTTC
.,few,TRBV25-1,TRBJ1-2,CASSRTDYYGYTF,TGTGCCAGCAGCAGGACAGACTACTATGGCTACACCTTC
.,.,TRBV4-1,TRBJ2-1,CASSQDHGRVEGFF,TGCGCCAGCAGCCAAGATCATGGTAGGGTTGAGGGGTTCTTC
.,.,TRBV19,TRBJ2-3,CASSMGDREADTQYF,TGTGCCAGTAGTATGGGAGACAGGGAGGCAGATACGCAGTATTTT
TRBD1,.,TRBV7-2,TRBJ1-6,CASSPLPGQKNSPLHF,TGTGCCAGCAGCCCCCTCCCGGGACAGAAAAATTCACCCCTCCACTTT
TRBD1,.,TRBV28,TRBJ1-1,CASYPGQGNTEAFF,TGTGCCAGTTATCCGGGACAGGGGAACACTGAAGCTTTCTTT
TRBD1,.,TRBV19,TRBJ1-5,CASSRGQGVSNQPQHF,TGTGCCAGTAGTAGGGGACAGGGGGTTAGCAATCAGCCCCAGCATTTT
.,.,TRBV30,TRBJ1-2,CAWTGSYGYTF,TGTGCCTGGACCGGGTCCTATGGCTACACCTTC
.,.,TRBV12-3/TRBV12-4,TRBJ2-5,CASGPGNGKTQYF,TGTGCCAGTGGACCAGGGAATGGGAAGACCCAGTACTTC
TRBD2,few,TRBV5-1,TRBJ2-5,CASSMVSGTETQYF,TGCGCCAGCAGCATGGTGAGCGGGACGGAGACCCAGTACTTC
TRBD1,once,TRBV7-9,TRBJ1-1,CASSLGQGGSEAFF,TGTGCCAGCAGCTTAGGACAGGGAGGCTCTGAAGCTTTCTTT
TRBD1,.,TRBV6-5,TRBJ1-2,CASSSEQGNYGYTF,TGTGCCAGCAGTTCCGAACAGGGGAACTATGGCTACACCTTC
TRBD1,.,TRBV6-2/TRBV6-3,TRBJ2-7,CASTPGQGSYEQYF,TGTGCCAGCACCCCGGGACAGGGGTCCTACGAGCAGTACTTC
.,once,TRBV5-4,TRBJ2-3,CASSLAFRSTDTQYF,TGTGCCAGCAGCTTGGCTTTCCGGAGCACAGATACGCAGTATTTT
TRBD2,.,TRBV18,TRBJ2-3,CASSPRLRGGTDTQYF,TGTGCCAGCTCACCACGTTTGCGGGGGGGCACAGATACGCAGTATTTT
TRBD1,once,TRBV19,TRBJ2-5,CASSPRGPGSQETQYF,TGTGCCAGTAGTCCCAGGGGGCCCGGCAGCCAAGAGACCCAGTACTTC
TRBD1,.,TRBV6-5,TRBJ1-3,CASSYSGTGTGNTIYF,TGTGCCAGCAGTTACTCGGGGACAGGGACCGGAAACACCATATATTTT
TRBD1,.,TRBV5-1,TRBJ2-1,CASSFWDRGHNEQFF,TGCGCCAGCAGCTTTTGGGACAGGGGACACAATGAGCAGTTCTTC
.,.,TRBV5-1,TRBJ1-6,CASSSRTGNSPLHF,TGCGCCAGCAGCTCTCGGACGGGAAATTCACCCCTCCACTTT
TRBD2,.,TRBV5-4,TRBJ2-7,CASSFSGIPHEQYF,TGTGCCAGCAGCTTTAGCGGGATACCCCACGAGCAGTACTTC
TRBD1,once,TRBV5-6,TRBJ2-5,CASSTSRGLQETQYF,TGTGCCAGCAGCACCTCCAGGGGGCTCCAAGAGACCCAGTACTTC
.,.,TRBV10-2,TRBJ1-5,CASNEGRHLRNQPQHF,TGCGCCAGCAACGAAGGGAGGCATTTAAGGAATCAGCCCCAGCATTTT
TRBD2,.,TRBV7-6,TRBJ2-1,CASSLDLAVSSYNEQFF,TGTGCCAGCAGCTTAGACCTAGCGGTAAGCTCCTACAATGAGCAGTTCTTC
.,.,TRBV24-1,TRBJ1-4,CATSDLRTSDEKLFF,TGTGCCACCAGTGATTTGAGGACTTCGGATGAAAAACTGTTTTTT
.,.,TRBV30,TRBJ1-1,CAWSVDGTKAFF,TGTGCCTGGAGTGTCGACGGGACTAAAGCTTTCTTT
TRBD2,.,TRBV5-6,TRBJ2-2,CASSFRGGYTGELFF,TGTGCCAGCAGCTTCCGGGGAGGGTACACCGGGGAGCTGTTTTTT
.,.,TRBV19,TRBJ1-2,CASSPSGEGLDVGYTF,TGTGCCAGTAGCCCCTCCGGGGAGGGTTTGGATGTGGGCTACACCTTC
.,once,TRBV7-2,TRBJ1-1,CASSLVLGGDTEAFF,TGTGCCAGCAGCTTAGTTTTGGGGGGGGACACTGAAGCTTTCTTT
.,.,TRBV30,TRBJ1-4,CACFAGEREKLFF,TGTGCCTGTTTTGCAGGGGAGAGGGAAAAACTGTTTTTT
.,.,TRBV5-1,TRBJ1-1,CASSLYAGGTEAFF,TGCGCCAGCAGCTTGTACGCAGGAGGCACTGAAGCTTTCTTT
.,.,TRBV13,TRBJ1-1,CASSLEGRKTEAFF,TGTGCCAGCAGCTTAGAAGGGAGGAAGACTGAAGCTTTCTTT